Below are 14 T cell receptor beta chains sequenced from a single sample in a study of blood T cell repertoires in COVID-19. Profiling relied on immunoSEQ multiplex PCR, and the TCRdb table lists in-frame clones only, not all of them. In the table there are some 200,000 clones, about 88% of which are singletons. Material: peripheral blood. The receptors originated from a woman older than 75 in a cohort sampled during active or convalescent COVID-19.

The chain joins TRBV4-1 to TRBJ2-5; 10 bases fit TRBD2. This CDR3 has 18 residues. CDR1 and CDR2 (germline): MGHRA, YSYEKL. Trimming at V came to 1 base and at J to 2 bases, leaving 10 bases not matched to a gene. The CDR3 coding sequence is TGCGCCAGCAGCCAAGGACTCACTAGCGGGACCGCACAAGAGACCCAGTACTTC. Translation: CASSQGLTSGTAQETQYF.

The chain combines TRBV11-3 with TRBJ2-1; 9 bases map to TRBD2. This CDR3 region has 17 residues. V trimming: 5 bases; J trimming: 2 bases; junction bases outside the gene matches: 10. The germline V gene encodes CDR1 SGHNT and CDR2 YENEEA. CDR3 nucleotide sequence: TGTGCCAGCAGCCCCCCGCTTGCGGGGGGGGCCTACAATGAGCAGTTCTTC. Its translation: CASSPPLAGGAYNEQFF.

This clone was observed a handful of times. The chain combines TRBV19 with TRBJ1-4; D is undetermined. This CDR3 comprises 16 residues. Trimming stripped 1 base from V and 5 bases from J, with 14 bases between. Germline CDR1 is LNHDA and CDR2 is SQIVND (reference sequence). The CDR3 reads CASSIGGNRFNEKLFF. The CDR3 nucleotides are TGTGCCAGTAGTATAGGAGGGAACCGGTTCAATGAAAAACTGTTTTTT.

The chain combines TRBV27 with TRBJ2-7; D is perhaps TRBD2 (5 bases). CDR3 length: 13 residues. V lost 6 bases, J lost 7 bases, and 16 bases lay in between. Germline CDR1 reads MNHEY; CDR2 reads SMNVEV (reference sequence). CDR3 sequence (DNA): TGTGCCAGCAGCAGGACTCCTTTCGGAGAGCAGTACTTC. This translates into CASSRTPFGEQYF.

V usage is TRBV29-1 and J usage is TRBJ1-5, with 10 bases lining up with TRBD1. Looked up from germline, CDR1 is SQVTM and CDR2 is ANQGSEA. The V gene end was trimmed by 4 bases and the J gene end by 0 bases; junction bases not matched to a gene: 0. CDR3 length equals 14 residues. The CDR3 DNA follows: TGCAGCGTTGGGGACAGGGGTAGCAATCAGCCCCAGCATTTT. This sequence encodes CSVGDRGSNQPQHF.

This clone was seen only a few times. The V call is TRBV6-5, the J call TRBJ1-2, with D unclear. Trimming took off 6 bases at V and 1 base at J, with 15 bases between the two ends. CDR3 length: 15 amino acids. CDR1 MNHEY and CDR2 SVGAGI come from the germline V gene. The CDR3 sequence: CASSAPATFNYGYTF. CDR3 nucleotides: TGTGCCAGCAGCGCCCCCGCTACCTTTAACTATGGCTACACCTTC.

CDR3 bases: TGCGCCAGCAGCTCACGACTAGCTGGAGATACGCAGTATTTT. Its protein is CASSSRLAGDTQYF. The gene calls are TRBV5-1 and TRBJ2-3, with TRBD2 identical over 7 bases. The V gene's germline CDR1 is SGHRS and CDR2 YFSETQ. CDR3 length: 14 residues. Germline trimming cut 3 bases from V and 5 bases from J; bases unmatched to any gene: 6.

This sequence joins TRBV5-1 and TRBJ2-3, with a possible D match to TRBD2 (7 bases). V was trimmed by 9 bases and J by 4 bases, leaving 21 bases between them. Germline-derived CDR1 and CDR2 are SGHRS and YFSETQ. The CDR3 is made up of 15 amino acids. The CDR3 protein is CATGEGGGPPDTQYF. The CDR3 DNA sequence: TGCGCCACGGGAGAGGGGGGAGGGCCCCCAGATACGCAGTATTTT.

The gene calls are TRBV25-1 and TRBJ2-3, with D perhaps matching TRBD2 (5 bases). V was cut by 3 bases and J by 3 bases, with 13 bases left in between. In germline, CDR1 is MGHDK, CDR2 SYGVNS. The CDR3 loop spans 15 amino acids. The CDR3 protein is CASSDSSGLTDTQYF. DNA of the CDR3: TGTGCCAGCAGTGACTCCAGCGGACTTACAGATACGCAGTATTTT.

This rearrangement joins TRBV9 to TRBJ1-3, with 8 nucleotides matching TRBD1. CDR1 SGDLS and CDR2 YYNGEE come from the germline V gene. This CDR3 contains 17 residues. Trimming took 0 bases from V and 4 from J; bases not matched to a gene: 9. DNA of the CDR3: TGTGCCAGCAGCGTAGGGATGGCCAGGGGGCAGGGAAACACCATATATTTT. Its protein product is CASSVGMARGQGNTIYF.

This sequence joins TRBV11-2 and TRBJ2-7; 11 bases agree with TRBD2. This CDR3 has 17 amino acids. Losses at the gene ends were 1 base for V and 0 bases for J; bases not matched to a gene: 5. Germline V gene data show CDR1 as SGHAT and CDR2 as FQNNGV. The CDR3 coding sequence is TGTGCCAGCAGCTTAGTTAGCGGGGGGGCTGCCTCCTACGAGCAGTACTTC. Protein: CASSLVSGGAASYEQYF.

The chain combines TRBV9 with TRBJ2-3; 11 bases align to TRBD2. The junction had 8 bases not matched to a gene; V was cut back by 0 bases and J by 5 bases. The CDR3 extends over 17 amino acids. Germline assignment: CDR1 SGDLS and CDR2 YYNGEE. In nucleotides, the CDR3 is TGTGCCAGCAGCGTAGAGCCTAGCGGGGGGCGGGGAGATACGCAGTATTTT. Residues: CASSVEPSGGRGDTQYF. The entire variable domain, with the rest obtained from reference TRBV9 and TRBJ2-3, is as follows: DSGVTQTPKHLITATGQRVTLRCSPRSGDLSVYWYQQSLDQGLQFLIQYYNGEERAKGNILERFSAQQFPDLHSELNLSSLELGDSALYFCASSVEPSGGRGDTQYFGPGTRLTVL.

As DNA, the CDR3 is TGCGCCAGCAGCCAAGATTATTACAATGAGCAGTTCTTC. Encoded protein: CASSQDYYNEQFF. The chain links TRBV4-3 to TRBJ2-1; the D is unclear. Per the germline V gene, CDR1 is LGHNA and CDR2 is YSLEER. Trimming pared 0 bases from V and 4 bases from J, leaving 4 bases between. CDR3 size: 13 residues.

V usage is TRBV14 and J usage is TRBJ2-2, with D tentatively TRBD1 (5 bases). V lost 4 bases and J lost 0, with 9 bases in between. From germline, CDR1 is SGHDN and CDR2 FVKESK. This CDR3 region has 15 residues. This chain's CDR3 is CASSRTITNTGELFF. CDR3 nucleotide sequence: TGTGCCAGCAGCCGGACAATTACGAACACCGGGGAGCTGTTTTTT.